Listed here are 18 T cell receptor beta chains from one sample, sequenced in a study of vaccination and CD4 T cells after COVID-19. The treatment: approximately 9-day PBMC culture with coronavirus spike peptide pools or control peptides (ViraFEST assay). The Oncomine TCR Beta short-read assay sequenced DNA from cultured CD4+ T cells. TCRdb recomputed calls from the PCR reads with MiXCR, one row per CDR3 protein. The sample includes a few thousand distinct CDR3 sequences, 33% of them seen just once. No antigen is known for these receptors. Sample: CD4+ T cells from blood, cultured in vitro. The receptors come from a human donor who had recovered from COVID-19.

The V call is TRBV20-1, the J call TRBJ2-3; TRBD1 might be the D (6 bases). V gave up 0 bases and J gave up 7 bases, with 17 bases separating them. The CDR3 totals 15 residues. The germline V gene encodes CDR1 DFQATT and CDR2 SNEGSKA (reference sequence). CDR3 nucleotide sequence: TGCAGTGCTAGAGAGGCAGGGGCCAAAGGGAATACGCAGTATTTT. It translates to CSAREAGAKGNTQYF.

This clonotype was seen only a few times. J is TRBJ1-4 and V is TRBV27; no firm D call. Germline CDR1 reads MNHEY; CDR2 reads SMNVEV (reference sequence). Trimming removed 0 bases from V and 8 bases from J, with 10 bases in between. The CDR3 consists of 14 residues. CDR3 residues: CASSLSFGLEKLFF. DNA for the CDR3: TGTGCCAGCAGTTTATCGTTCGGGCTGGAAAAACTGTTTTTT.

This chain connects TRBV15 to TRBJ2-5; possibly TRBD1 or TRBD2 for D (6 bases each). This CDR3 has 17 residues. The V end was cut by 3 bases, the J end by 5 bases, with 22 bases between. Per germline, CDR1 LNHNV and CDR2 YYDKDF (reference sequence). CDR3 residues: CATSSILGGPSRETQYF. The CDR3 DNA reads TGTGCCACCAGCAGCATCCTAGGGGGGCCCTCCCGGGAGACCCAGTACTTC. Supplemented by reference TRBV15 and TRBJ2-5, the full variable domain reads DAMVIQNPRYQVTQFGKPVTLSCSQTLNHNVMYWYQQKSSQAPKLLFHYYDKDFNNEADTPDNFQSRRPNTSFCFLDIRSPGLGDTAMYLCATSSILGGPSRETQYFGPGTRLLVL.

In this sample, this clonotype turned up a few times. The CDR3 sequence is CSGQGHMNTEAFF. The DNA of the CDR3 is TGCAGTGGTCAGGGACACATGAACACTGAAGCTTTCTTT. The chain is built from TRBV20-1 and TRBJ1-1; maybe TRBD1 (6 bases). The CDR3 spans 13 residues. CDR1 is DFQATT and CDR2 is SNEGSKA in the germline V gene (reference sequence). Trimming removed 7 bases from V and 0 bases from J, with 12 bases in between.

The CDR3 nucleotides read TGTGCCAGCAGCTTAGGGGCCCAGGGCGGCTATGGCTACACCTTC. Its translation: CASSLGAQGGYGYTF. The chain recombines TRBV11-1 with TRBJ1-2; D may be TRBD1 (5 bases). V lost 1 base and J 4 bases, leaving 13 bases between the germline ends. CDR1 is SGHAT, CDR2 FQDESV, per germline (reference sequence). The CDR3 covers 15 residues.

This clonotype was seen a handful of times. This rearrangement joins TRBV19 to TRBJ1-1; D ambiguous. CDR1 is LNHDA and CDR2 is SQIVND in the germline V gene (reference sequence). The CDR3 has 12 amino acids. V was clipped by 6 bases and J by 2 bases, with 7 bases between them. CDR3 sequence reads: CASRYANTEAFF. CDR3 DNA: TGTGCCAGTAGGTATGCAAACACTGAAGCTTTCTTT.

This clonotype was counted only a few times. The chain couples TRBV5-1 to TRBJ1-6; maybe TRBD1 (5 bases). Germline V gene lookup returns CDR1 SGHRS and CDR2 YFSETQ. The CDR3 sequence is 14 residues long. Trimming shortened V by 2 bases and J by 10 bases, and 13 bases separated the two germline ends. CDR3 coding DNA: TGCGCCAGCAGCTTATTAGGGGAGGTGTCACCCCTCCACTTT. It is translated as CASSLLGEVSPLHF.

This clonotype is medium-sized by share. The chain couples TRBV2 to TRBJ1-1, with D unresolved. Germline V gene data show CDR1 as SNHLY and CDR2 as FYNNEI. The CDR3 has 15 residues. V was trimmed by 3 bases and J by 4 bases, leaving 15 bases between them. This chain's CDR3 is CASSDGFIAATEAFF. CDR3 sequence (DNA): TGTGCCAGCAGTGACGGATTTATTGCTGCCACTGAAGCTTTCTTT.

The rearrangement joins TRBV11-2 to TRBJ1-3; D is undetermined. Per germline, CDR1 SGHAT and CDR2 FQNNGV. Trimming removed 2 bases at V and 0 bases at J, with 20 bases between. This CDR3 contains 19 residues. Written as DNA, the CDR3 is TGTGCCAGCAGCTTAATGGCGACAAGCAGCACAAGCTCTGGAAACACCATATATTTT. Amino acid sequence: CASSLMATSSTSSGNTIYF.

This chain uses TRBV6-4 with TRBJ1-1, with D maybe TRBD1 (6 bases). Germline CDR1 and CDR2: MRHNA and SNTAGT. Between the trimmed V and J ends, which lost 8 bases and 1 base, there was a span of 11 bases. The CDR3 is made up of 13 amino acids. Here the CDR3 DNA reads TGTGCCAGCGCAGGGGAGGCGAACACTGAAGCTTTCTTT. The encoded protein is CASAGEANTEAFF.

This clonotype occurred a few times. The chain joins TRBV14 to TRBJ1-2; D is uncertain. CDR1 SGHDN and CDR2 FVKESK come from the germline V gene. The CDR3 length is 13 residues. The V gene lost 5 bases and the J gene lost 4 bases, with 11 bases spanning the gap. CDR3 nucleotides: TGTGCCAGCAGCTCAGACTATCTCTATGGCTACACCTTC. It yields the protein CASSSDYLYGYTF.

There are a few counts of this clonotype. The CDR3 protein is CASSLSVGETQYF. The CDR3 DNA sequence: TGTGCCAGCAGCTTATCCGTAGGGGAGACCCAGTACTTC. The gene calls are TRBV7-3 and TRBJ2-5; no definite D call. The germline gives CDR1 SGHTA, CDR2 FQGTGA. The germline V and J ends were trimmed by 2 bases and 5 bases, with 9 bases remaining between them. The CDR3 sequence is 13 residues long.

This clonotype has a handful of counts. The J gene is TRBJ1-2, the V gene TRBV5-1; TRBD1 might be the D (5 bases). The CDR3 extends over 13 amino acids. V lost 2 bases to trimming and J lost 5 bases, with 10 bases between them. CDR1 SGHRS and CDR2 YFSETQ come from the germline V gene. The CDR3 reads CASSFDSGYGYTF. The CDR3 DNA reads as TGCGCCAGCAGCTTCGACAGCGGGTATGGCTACACCTTC.

The chain is built from TRBV20-1 and TRBJ1-4; D is unresolved. Looked up from germline, CDR1 is DFQATT and CDR2 is SNEGSKA (reference sequence). This CDR3 has 13 residues. V was clipped by 0 bases and J by 7 bases, with 9 bases between them. This CDR3 is CSARDDWGEKLFF. The CDR3 DNA reads TGCAGTGCTAGAGACGACTGGGGTGAAAAACTGTTTTTT.

Within the sample, this clonotype is medium-sized. This chain joins TRBV19 and TRBJ2-6, with 8 bases lining up with TRBD1. Germline V gene data show CDR1 as LNHDA and CDR2 as SQIVND (reference sequence). After removal of 2 bases from V and 0 bases from J, the junction contained 15 bases not matched to a gene. The CDR3 sequence is 21 residues long. This CDR3 reads CASSITTPRTGIRSGANVLTF. In DNA, the CDR3 is TGTGCCAGTAGTATAACAACCCCGCGGACAGGGATACGCTCTGGGGCCAACGTCCTGACTTTC.

The chain links TRBV2 to TRBJ2-3, with 14 bases matching TRBD2. Germline CDR1 SNHLY, CDR2 FYNNEI. The CDR3 is 17 residues long. Germline trimming cut 8 bases from V and 1 base from J; bases unmatched to any gene: 8. CDR3 loop: CASGGTSGGFGTDTQYF. The CDR3, as DNA: TGTGCCAGCGGGGGGACTAGCGGGGGCTTCGGCACAGATACGCAGTATTTT.

This clonotype was seen a few times. The J gene is TRBJ1-5, the V gene TRBV5-8, with TRBD1 identical over 8 bases. Looked up from germline, CDR1 is SGHTS and CDR2 is YDEGEE. The J segment lost 8 bases and the V segment lost 2 bases, leaving 15 bases of the junction unmatched. The CDR3 is 17 amino acids. CDR3 loop: CASSFAGGGFPLEPQHF. DNA for the CDR3: TGTGCCAGCAGCTTCGCAGGGGGCGGCTTCCCTTTAGAGCCCCAGCATTTT.

The chain joins TRBV6-1 to TRBJ1-1; D perhaps matches TRBD1 (5 bases). Germline V gene data show CDR1 as MNHNS and CDR2 as SASEGT. The ends were cut back, 5 bases at V and 2 bases at J, with 12 bases in the middle. The CDR3 consists of 14 residues. CDR3 DNA sequence: TGTGCCAGCAGTCAACGACAGCTCAACACTGAAGCTTTCTTT. This gives the protein CASSQRQLNTEAFF.